This TCR beta chain derives from a study of Tregs in tolerant kidney transplant recipients. The CDR3 covers 14 residues. Germline CDR1 and CDR2: SGHRS and YFSETQ. Unmatched junction bases numbered 1, after V lost 4 bases and J lost 3 bases. CD4+CD25+CD127- Tregs, CD4+CD25- non-Tregs, CD4 and CD8 cells were sorted. This table comes from immunoSEQ multiplex PCR, and its TCRdb copy is limited to in-frame clones, with some not included. The repertoire holds approximately 60,000 clones, around 88% seen once, with roughly 5% in the top ten. The J gene is TRBJ2-1, the V gene TRBV5-1, with TRBD1 matching over 10 bases. Sequenced material: CD4+ T cells from blood. This receptor was identified in a human donor in good health. CDR3 in DNA: TGCGCCAGCAGCGGACAGGGGGGCTACAATGAGCAGTTCTTC. Amino acids: CASSGQGGYNEQFF.